A single sample gave rise to the 8 T cell receptor beta chains below, sequenced in a study of blood T cell repertoires in COVID-19. The protocol was immunoSEQ multiplex PCR, while the TCRdb copy is restricted to in-frame clones and leaves out a portion. The table has more than 85,000 clones, around 90% seen once; the top ten hold around 1.9%. The specimen sequenced was peripheral blood. These receptors were obtained from a woman between 50 and 59 years old with COVID-19, enrolled during active disease.

This sequence joins TRBV3-1 (or the pseudogene TRBV3-2) and TRBJ2-6, with a possible D match to TRBD2 (5 bases). Germline assignment: CDR1 LGHDT and CDR2 YNNKEL (reference sequence). Trimming stripped 4 bases from V and 0 bases from J, with 7 bases between. The CDR3 runs to 15 residues. The DNA for the CDR3 is TGTGCCAGCAGCCCCGGGGTCTCTGGGGCCAACGTCCTGACTTTC. As protein: CASSPGVSGANVLTF.

V is TRBV21-1 and J is TRBJ1-1; TRBD1 is the table's D call and was not checked against the DNA. TRBV21-1 is assigned pseudogene status. This CDR3 region has 19 residues. The chain's CDR3 is CASSNQGSRAGPLGTEAFF. CDR3 DNA: TGTGCCAGCAGCAACCAAGGTTCAAGAGCAGGCCCCCTGGGCACTGAAGCTTTCTTT.

This chain links TRBV6-6 with TRBJ1-2, with 11 bases matching TRBD1. The CDR3 spans 14 residues. V lost 7 bases, J lost 6 bases, and 7 bases stayed unmatched. Germline V CDR1 and CDR2: MNHNY, SVGAGI (reference sequence). DNA for the CDR3: TGTGCCAGCAAGACCCTGGGACAGGGGGATGGCTACACCTTC. Translation gives CASKTLGQGDGYTF.

This clone came up once. The chain uses TRBV27 and TRBJ1-1; D is possibly TRBD1 (5 bases). The V end lost 4 bases, the J end lost 3 bases, and 12 bases lay between the germline ends. Germline lookup yields CDR1 MNHEY and CDR2 SMNVEV (reference sequence). The CDR3 runs to 14 residues. CDR3 nucleotides: TGTGCCAGCAGTTCCAAAGACAGCCACACTGAAGCTTTCTTT. Its protein is CASSSKDSHTEAFF.

The sample holds a few counts of this clone. This chain connects TRBV25-1 to TRBJ1-1, with TRBD1 as a possible D gene (5 bases). Trimming removed 5 bases at V and 1 base at J, with 8 bases between. Germline V CDR1 and CDR2: MGHDK, SYGVNS. The CDR3 runs 13 residues. The CDR3 reads CASSITGNTEAFF. The CDR3 nucleotides are TGTGCCAGCAGTATAACAGGGAACACTGAAGCTTTCTTT.

The chain has TRBV5-1 and TRBJ1-2, with a possible D match to TRBD1 (5 bases). Germline V gives CDR1 SGHRS, CDR2 YFSETQ. This CDR3 region has 12 residues. V was shortened by 4 bases and J by 4 bases, with 8 bases between the two germline ends. The CDR3 DNA reads TGCGCCAGCAGCATAGGGGCCTATGGCTACACCTTC. Encoded protein: CASSIGAYGYTF.

J is TRBJ2-3 and V is TRBV21-1; the table assigns TRBD2, which was not confirmed against the DNA. TRBV21-1 is flagged as a pseudogene. The CDR3 length is 17 residues. The DNA for the CDR3 is TGTGCCAGCAGCAACGGTCTGCCCTCAAAAGACACAGATACGCAGTATTTT. This gives the protein CASSNGLPSKDTDTQYF.

This chain links TRBV19 with TRBJ1-5; D possibly corresponds to TRBD1 (5 bases). The CDR3 spans 13 residues. Germline CDR1 is LNHDA and CDR2 is SQIVND (reference sequence). The V and J ends lost 7 bases and 2 bases respectively, with 9 bases between them. The CDR3 DNA sequence: TGTGCCAGTAACGCAGGGCGCAATCAGCCCCAGCATTTT. This gives the protein CASNAGRNQPQHF.